This section outlines one TCR beta chain sequence together with its context. Its antigen is unknown. Second doses at about 4 or about 12 weeks were pooled. The sample belongs to a study of T cell responses to AZD1222 COVID-19 vaccine. Profiled with immunoSEQ multiplex PCR; TCRdb holds only in-frame clones, not every one. The sample comprises around 150,000 clones, approximately 90% of which are singletons, and 1.9% rests with the top ten. The germline CDR1 and CDR2 sequences are SGHDN and FVKESK. Trimming took off 4 bases at V and 5 bases at J, with 20 bases between the two ends. The CDR3 extends over 16 amino acids. Overall study findings and caveats: Researchers took repertoire samples only after the peak T cell response had come. Seropositive AZD1222 recipients at baseline numbered only five to seven. Two AZD1222 doses significantly raised spike-specific TCR breadth and depth over controls.

The sequence came from an adult who received the AZD1222 COVID-19 vaccine. The rearrangement uses TRBV14 and TRBJ1-1; unclear D gene. Sequencing used peripheral blood, obtained 28 days after the second AZD1222 dose. The CDR3: CASSPPPSGPWTEAFF. The CDR3 nucleotides are TGTGCCAGCAGCCCGCCCCCGTCCGGACCCTGGACTGAAGCTTTCTTT.